A single sample is the source of the 10 T cell receptor beta chains below, sequenced in a study of T cell repertoires in cytomegalovirus infection. TCRdb recomputed calls from the reads with MiXCR, one row per CDR3 protein. The sample lists approximately 990,000 distinct CDR3 sequences, around 32% occurring once. The antigens for these receptors are not known. The sample was cultured CD8+ T cells from PBMCs, taken from culture after CMV antigen stimulation. Receptors originate from a human donor in good health (CMV status not recorded). Some clones in this sample may be carry-over from other donors' samples.

The chain recombines TRBV4-3 with TRBJ2-2; 7 nucleotides line up with TRBD1. J was trimmed by 6 bases and V by 1 base; bases with no gene match: 11. The CDR3 has 17 amino acids. Germline V gene sequence: CDR1 LGHNA, CDR2 YSLEER. The CDR3 loop is CASSQAQPRQGAGELFF. The CDR3 nucleotides are TGCGCCAGCAGCCAAGCCCAGCCGCGGCAGGGGGCCGGGGAGCTGTTTTTT.

This clonotype was seen more than once but under ten times. As DNA, the CDR3 is TGTGCCAGCACCAAGGAACTAGCGGGGCCCTACGAGCAGTACGTC. As protein: CASTKELAGPYEQYV. The gene calls are TRBV6-2 or TRBV6-3 and TRBJ2-7; 10 nucleotides agree with TRBD2. With V trimmed by 7 bases and J by 2 bases, 8 bases remained unmatched. The germline CDR1 and CDR2 sequences are MNHEY and SVGEGT. CDR3 length equals 15 residues.

The chain has TRBV15 and TRBJ2-3; the D gene is possibly TRBD2 (5 bases). Trimming left V 5 bases short and J 0 bases short, with 12 bases between. CDR1 and CDR2 from the germline V gene are LNHNV and YYDKDF (reference sequence). The CDR3 length is 15 residues. CDR3 in amino acids: CATSYSERSTDTQYF. The CDR3 DNA reads TGTGCCACCAGCTATTCCGAGCGGAGCACAGATACGCAGTATTTT.

This clonotype was detected only a few times. The V gene is TRBV2, the J gene TRBJ1-6; D not certain. There are 15 residues in the CDR3. Germline V lookup: CDR1 SNHLY, CDR2 FYNNEI. V dropped 6 bases and J dropped 2 bases, with 11 bases sitting between them. The CDR3 DNA follows: TGTGCCAGCAGCAATGGGAGGACCTATAATTCACCCCTCCACTTT. This encodes CASSNGRTYNSPLHF.

This clonotype has just a few counts. The rearrangement joins TRBV27 to TRBJ1-2; no reliable D call. From germline, CDR1 is MNHEY and CDR2 SMNVEV (reference sequence). Trimming left V 0 bases short and J 3 bases short, with 11 bases between. CDR3 length: 15 residues. The CDR3 loop reads CASSLSGYGDYGYTF. For the CDR3, the DNA is TGTGCCAGCAGTTTATCCGGATATGGGGACTATGGCTACACCTTC.

This clonotype was detected only a few times. The V gene is TRBV5-4, the J gene TRBJ2-1, with unresolved D. This CDR3 region has 14 residues. The V end was cut by 2 bases, the J end by 7 bases, with 13 bases between. The germline CDR1 and CDR2 sequences are SGHNT and YYREEE (reference sequence). For the CDR3, the DNA is TGTGCCAGCAGCTTCGGAACGAGGCCAAATGAGCAGTTCTTC. Protein sequence: CASSFGTRPNEQFF.

This chain connects TRBV7-2 to TRBJ2-7; 9 bases match TRBD2. The CDR3 consists of 18 residues. V was clipped by 4 bases and J by 3 bases; unmatched bases: 16. The germline CDR1 and CDR2 sequences are SGHTA and FQGNSA. The CDR3 loop reads CASSSYRMTSGSFYEQYF. The CDR3 DNA sequence: TGTGCCAGCAGCTCCTACCGGATGACTAGCGGAAGCTTCTACGAGCAGTACTTC.

The chain links TRBV12-3 or TRBV12-4 to TRBJ2-1, with D possibly matching TRBD2 (6 bases). This CDR3 comprises 13 residues. Trimming took 7 bases from V and 6 from J, leaving 13 bases between them. CDR3 residues: CASTDTSINEQFF. The DNA of the CDR3 is TGTGCCAGCACCGATACTAGCATCAATGAGCAGTTCTTC.

This clonotype has more than one count but fewer than ten. The chain joins TRBV19 to TRBJ2-1; 12 bases map to TRBD2. Trimming at V came to 5 bases and at J to 5 bases, leaving 4 bases not matched to a gene. This CDR3 is built from 15 residues. Germline V gene data show CDR1 as LNHDA and CDR2 as SQIVND (reference sequence). CDR3 sequence (DNA): TGTGCCAGTAGTGTCGGGACTAGCGGGCACAATGAGCAGTTCTTC. Protein product: CASSVGTSGHNEQFF.

The chain uses TRBV20-1 and TRBJ2-5; D gene unclear. The CDR3 totals 11 residues. Germline CDR1 reads DFQATT; CDR2 reads SNEGSKA (reference sequence). V lost 0 bases and J 6 bases, leaving 5 bases between the germline ends. The CDR3 is CSARDGQTQYF. The DNA for the CDR3 is TGCAGTGCTAGAGACGGCCAGACCCAGTACTTC.